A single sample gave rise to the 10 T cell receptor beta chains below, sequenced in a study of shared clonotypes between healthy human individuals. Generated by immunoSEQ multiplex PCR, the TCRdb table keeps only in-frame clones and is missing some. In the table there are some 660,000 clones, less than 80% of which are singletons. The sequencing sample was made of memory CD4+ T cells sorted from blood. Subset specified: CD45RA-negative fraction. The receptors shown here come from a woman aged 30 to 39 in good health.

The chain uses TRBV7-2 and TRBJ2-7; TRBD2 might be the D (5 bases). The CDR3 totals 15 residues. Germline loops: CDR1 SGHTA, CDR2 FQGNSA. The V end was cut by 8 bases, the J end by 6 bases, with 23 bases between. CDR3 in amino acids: CASRGGTGVSSEQYF. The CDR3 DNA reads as TGTGCCAGCCGGGGTGGTACTGGGGTTTCAAGCGAGCAGTACTTC.

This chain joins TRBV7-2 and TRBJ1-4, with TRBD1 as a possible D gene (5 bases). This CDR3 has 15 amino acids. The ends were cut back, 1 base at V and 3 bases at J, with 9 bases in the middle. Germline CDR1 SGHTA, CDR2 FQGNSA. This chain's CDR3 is CASSLGRGSNEKLFF. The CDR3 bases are TGTGCCAGCAGCTTAGGTCGGGGCTCTAATGAAAAACTGTTTTTT.

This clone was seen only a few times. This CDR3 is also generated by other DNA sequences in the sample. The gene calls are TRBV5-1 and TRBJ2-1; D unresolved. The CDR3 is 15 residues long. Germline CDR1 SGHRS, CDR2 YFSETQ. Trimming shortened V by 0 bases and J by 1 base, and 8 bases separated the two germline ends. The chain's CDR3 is CASSLDRPSYNEQFF. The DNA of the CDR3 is TGCGCCAGCAGCTTGGATCGCCCTTCCTACAATGAGCAGTTCTTC.

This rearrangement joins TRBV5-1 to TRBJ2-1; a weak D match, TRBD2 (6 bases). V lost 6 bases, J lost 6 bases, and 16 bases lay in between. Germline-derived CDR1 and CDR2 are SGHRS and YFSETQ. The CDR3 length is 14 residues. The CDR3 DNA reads TGCGCCAGCAAAAACCCCAGGACTACCAATGAGCAGTTCTTC. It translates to CASKNPRTTNEQFF.

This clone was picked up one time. This CDR3 is CASSNWVYEQYF. In DNA, the CDR3 is TGTGCCAGCAGCAATTGGGTCTACGAGCAGTACTTC. The chain couples TRBV21-1 to TRBJ2-7. TRBV21-1 represents a pseudogene. The CDR3 consists of 12 residues.

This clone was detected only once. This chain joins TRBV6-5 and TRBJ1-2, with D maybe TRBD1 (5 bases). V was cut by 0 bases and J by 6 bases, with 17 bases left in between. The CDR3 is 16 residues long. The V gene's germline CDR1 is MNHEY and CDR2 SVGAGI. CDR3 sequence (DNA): TGTGCCAGCAGTTACTCGATTGGGGCCGGGGGAAATGGCTACACCTTC. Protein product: CASSYSIGAGGNGYTF.

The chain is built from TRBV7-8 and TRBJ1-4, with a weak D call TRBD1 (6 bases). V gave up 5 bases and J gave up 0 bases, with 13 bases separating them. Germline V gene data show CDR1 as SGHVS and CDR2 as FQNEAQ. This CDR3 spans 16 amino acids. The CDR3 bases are TGTGCCAGCAGCATCTACAGGGACGCAACTAATGAAAAACTGTTTTTT. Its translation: CASSIYRDATNEKLFF.

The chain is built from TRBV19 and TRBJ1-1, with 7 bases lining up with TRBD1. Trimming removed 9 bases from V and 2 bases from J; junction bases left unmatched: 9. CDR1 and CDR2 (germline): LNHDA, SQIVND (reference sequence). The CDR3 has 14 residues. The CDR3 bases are TGTGCCAGCATCGCGAGGGGGCGAAACACTGAAGCTTTCTTT. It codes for CASIARGRNTEAFF.

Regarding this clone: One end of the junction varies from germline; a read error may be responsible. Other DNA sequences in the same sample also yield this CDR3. In nucleotides, the CDR3 is TGTGCCAGTAGCTTAGAGGGGACTAGCCTCGAGCAGTACTTC. Protein sequence: CASSLEGTSLEQYF. The rearrangement links TRBV7-2 to TRBJ2-7; 9 bases line up with TRBD2. The V gene's germline CDR1 is SGHTA and CDR2 FQGNSA. The CDR3 contains 14 residues.

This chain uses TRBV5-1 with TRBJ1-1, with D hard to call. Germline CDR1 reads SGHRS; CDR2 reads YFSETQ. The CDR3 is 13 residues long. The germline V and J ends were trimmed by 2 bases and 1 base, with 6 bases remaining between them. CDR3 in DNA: TGCGCCAGCAGCTTACCCAGGAACACTGAAGCTTTCTTT. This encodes CASSLPRNTEAFF.